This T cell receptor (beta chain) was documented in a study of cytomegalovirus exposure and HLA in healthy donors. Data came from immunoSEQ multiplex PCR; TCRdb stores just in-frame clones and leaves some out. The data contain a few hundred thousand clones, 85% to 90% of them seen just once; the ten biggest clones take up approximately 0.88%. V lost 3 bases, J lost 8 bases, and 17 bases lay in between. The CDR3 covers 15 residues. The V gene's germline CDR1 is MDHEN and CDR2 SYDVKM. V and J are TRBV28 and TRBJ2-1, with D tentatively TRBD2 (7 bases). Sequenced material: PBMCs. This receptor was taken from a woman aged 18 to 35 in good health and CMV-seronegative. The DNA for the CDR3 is TGTGCCAGCAGTTTCGCAGGGGAGGGGGGGTATGAGCAGTTCTTC. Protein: CASSFAGEGGYEQFF.